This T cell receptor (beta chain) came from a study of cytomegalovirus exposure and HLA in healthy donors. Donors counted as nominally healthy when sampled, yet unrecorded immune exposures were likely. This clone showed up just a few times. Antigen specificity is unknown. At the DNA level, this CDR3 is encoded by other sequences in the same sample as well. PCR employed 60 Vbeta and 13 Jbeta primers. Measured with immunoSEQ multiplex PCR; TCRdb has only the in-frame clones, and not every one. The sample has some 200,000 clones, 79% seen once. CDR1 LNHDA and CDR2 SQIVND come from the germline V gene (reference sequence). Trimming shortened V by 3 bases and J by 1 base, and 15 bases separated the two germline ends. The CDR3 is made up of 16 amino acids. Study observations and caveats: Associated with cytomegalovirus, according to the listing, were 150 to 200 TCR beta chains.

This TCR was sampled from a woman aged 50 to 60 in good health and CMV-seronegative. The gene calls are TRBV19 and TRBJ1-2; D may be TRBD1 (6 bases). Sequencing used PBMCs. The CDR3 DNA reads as TGTGCCAGTAGTATGAGGGGGTCGCCGAATAACTATGGCTACACCTTC. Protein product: CASSMRGSPNNYGYTF.